This T cell receptor (beta chain) derives from a study of T cell repertoires in cytomegalovirus infection. Study overall: Both a matching HLA type and CMV infection were indicated by public TCR beta signatures. Study-level results: Dominant in the ex vivo response were TCR beta clonotypes restricted by HLA-C and specific for CMV. Public TCR beta family frequency separated CMV-and-HLA carriers, including in an independent cohort.

Using its own MiXCR run on the reads, TCRdb lists one record per CDR3 protein. The data hold about 450,000 distinct CDR3 sequences, with roughly 30% observed a single time. Comment on this clonotype: Its antigen is unknown.

This clonotype originated in a human donor in good health (CMV status not recorded). Some clones in this sample may be carry-over from other donors' samples. Material: PBMCs.

The CDR3 protein is CASSLASDMGNIQYF. DNA of the CDR3: TGTGCCAGCAGCTTGGCCTCGGACATGGGAAACATTCAGTACTTC. This chain uses TRBV5-4 with TRBJ2-4; TRBD1 is a possible D gene (5 bases). The CDR3 covers 15 residues. Deletions cut 0 bases from V and 6 bases from J, with 13 bases between. Germline V gives CDR1 SGHNT, CDR2 YYREEE (reference sequence).